These 29 T cell receptor beta chains share one sample of origin, sequenced in a study of a mutant IDH1 vaccine in newly diagnosed glioma. The assay was immunoSEQ multiplex PCR, and TCRdb's table has in-frame clones only and misses some. The sample includes around 70,000 clones, around 82% seen only once; the top ten take approximately 12%. These TCRs are of unknown antigen specificity. This sample's time point: week 35, safety follow-up. In every dose of vaccine, 300 ug of mutant IDH1 20-mer peptide was given alongside topical imiquimod. The starting material was PBMCs, obtained from a glioma patient whose treatment included an IDH1 peptide vaccine. All receptors come from a man aged 18 to 30 with glioma.

The genes are TRBV7-8 and TRBJ1-5; D gene uncertain. The V gene's germline CDR1 is SGHVS and CDR2 FQNEAQ. The CDR3 is 17 residues long. V shed 2 bases and J shed 3 bases, with 17 bases lying between them. The CDR3 loop is CASSLSFGDIHNQPQHF. CDR3 nucleotide sequence: TGTGCCAGCAGCTTAAGCTTCGGTGACATTCACAATCAGCCCCAGCATTTT.

This chain connects TRBV6-6 to TRBJ1-5, with a weak D call TRBD1 (5 bases). Germline CDR1 and CDR2: MNHNY and SVGAGI (reference sequence). The length of the CDR3 is 14 residues. Deletions cut 6 bases from V and 4 bases from J, with 13 bases between. CDR3: CASSPGLINQPQHF. Here the CDR3 DNA reads TGTGCCAGCAGCCCGGGACTGATAAATCAGCCCCAGCATTTT.

V gene TRBV30 combines with J gene TRBJ2-1; no firm D call. Per the germline V gene, CDR1 is GTSNPN and CDR2 is SVGIG (reference sequence). V dropped 0 bases and J dropped 0 bases, with 9 bases sitting between them. The CDR3 totals 15 residues. CDR3 residues: CAWSVFGSSYNEQFF. The CDR3 nucleotides read TGTGCCTGGAGTGTATTCGGAAGCTCCTACAATGAGCAGTTCTTC.

This sequence joins TRBV29-1 and TRBJ2-1, with D possibly being TRBD2 (6 bases). Trimming stripped 6 bases from V and 3 bases from J, with 15 bases between. CDR3 size: 14 residues. In germline, CDR1 is SQVTM, CDR2 ANQGSEA. The CDR3 nucleotides are TGCAGCGTGGCGTTTGGCGGGGACTACAATGAGCAGTTCTTC. Protein sequence: CSVAFGGDYNEQFF.

The chain has TRBV5-4 and TRBJ1-1, with D possibly being TRBD1 (6 bases). Germline CDR1 is SGHNT and CDR2 is YYREEE (reference sequence). This CDR3 has 14 amino acids. V was trimmed by 4 bases and J by 0 bases, leaving 10 bases between them. In DNA, the CDR3 is TGTGCCAGCAGCCCGAGGGGGGTGAACACTGAAGCTTTCTTT. Residues: CASSPRGVNTEAFF.

This clone has just a few counts. The chain combines TRBV10-3 with TRBJ1-5, with D hard to call. The V end lost 4 bases, the J end lost 4 bases, and 8 bases lay between the germline ends. The CDR3 length is 13 residues. Germline values: CDR1 ENHRY, CDR2 SYGVKD. CDR3 coding DNA: TGTGCCATCAGTGTGGGAGGAAATCAGCCCCAGCATTTT. This codes for CAISVGGNQPQHF.

The rearrangement uses TRBV7-2 and TRBJ1-1; TRBD1 is a possible D gene (5 bases). Germline V CDR1 and CDR2: SGHTA, FQGNSA. The CDR3 contains 13 residues. Trimming cost V 3 bases and J 8 bases, with 13 bases left between them. The CDR3 DNA is TGTGCCAGCAGCTTTAATGTGGGGGTCGAAGCTTTCTTT. Residues: CASSFNVGVEAFF.

The J gene is TRBJ1-1, the V gene TRBV6-4; D gene ambiguous. There are 13 residues in the CDR3. The germline gives CDR1 MRHNA, CDR2 SNTAGT. The V end lost 4 bases, the J end lost 3 bases, and 9 bases lay between the germline ends. The DNA of the CDR3 is TGTGCCAGCAGTGCTCAAACGTACACTGAAGCTTTCTTT. This translates into CASSAQTYTEAFF.

V is TRBV6-5 and J is TRBJ2-1; D assignment may be TRBD1 or TRBD2 (5 bases each). The CDR3 is 15 residues long. Germline V gene data show CDR1 as MNHEY and CDR2 as SVGAGI. The V gene lost 2 bases and the J gene lost 9 bases, with 17 bases spanning the gap. The CDR3 nucleotides are TGTGCCAGCAGTTACGCAAGCCGGGATAGGGGTGAGCAGTTCTTC. This gives the protein CASSYASRDRGEQFF.

The chain has TRBV10-3 and TRBJ2-7; TRBD2 matches 10 bases. CDR3 length: 18 residues. With V trimmed by 10 bases and J by 0 bases, 18 bases remained unmatched. In germline, CDR1 is ENHRY, CDR2 SYGVKD. The CDR3 bases are TGTGCCACCCAAGGGGGCCTCGGGACTAGCGACTACTCCTACGAGCAGTACTTC. It specifies CATQGGLGTSDYSYEQYF.

This clone was picked up a small number of times. A read error may produce the germline difference seen at one junction end. This rearrangement joins TRBV7-3 to TRBJ2-1; TRBD2 matches at 9 bases. This CDR3 spans 15 amino acids. Germline CDR1 reads SGHTA; CDR2 reads FQGTGA. CDR3 DNA sequence: TGTGCCAGCAGCTTATTAGCGGGAGACTACGATGAGCAGTTCTTC. Translated, it gives CASSLLAGDYDEQFF.

The chain links TRBV5-8 to TRBJ1-5; no clear D gene. The V end was cut by 4 bases, the J end by 0 bases, with 17 bases between. Germline V gene sequence: CDR1 SGHTS, CDR2 YDEGEE. This CDR3 has 17 amino acids. Here the CDR3 DNA reads TGTGCCAGCAGCCCTATCGCGCGGAAATATAGCAATCAGCCCCAGCATTTT. This encodes CASSPIARKYSNQPQHF.

V usage is TRBV4-1 and J usage is TRBJ1-1; 7 nucleotides line up with TRBD1. Germline V gene lookup returns CDR1 MGHRA and CDR2 YSYEKL. Germline trimming cut 3 bases from V and 3 bases from J; bases unmatched to any gene: 7. The CDR3 spans 15 residues. Written as DNA, the CDR3 is TGCGCCAGCAGCCAGACCGGGACAGCATACACTGAAGCTTTCTTT. Translating gives CASSQTGTAYTEAFF.

The V call is TRBV19, the J call TRBJ1-5; D perhaps matches TRBD1 (5 bases). V was trimmed by 3 bases and J by 4 bases, leaving 22 bases between them. CDR3 length: 18 amino acids. CDR1 and CDR2 from the germline V gene are LNHDA and SQIVND (reference sequence). CDR3 sequence (DNA): TGTGCCAGTAGTATCCGCCCGGGACCCTTAGTAGGTAATCAGCCCCAGCATTTT. Translation: CASSIRPGPLVGNQPQHF.

This chain links TRBV15 with TRBJ2-5; tentatively, D is TRBD1 (5 bases). Germline values: CDR1 LNHNV, CDR2 YYDKDF (reference sequence). The CDR3 loop spans 14 amino acids. Between the trimmed V and J ends, which lost 0 bases and 5 bases, there was a span of 10 bases. For the CDR3, the DNA is TGTGCCACCAGCAGAGATCTGACAGAGGAGACCCAGTACTTC. Translating it yields CATSRDLTEETQYF. The full variable domain, rest sourced from reference TRBV15 and TRBJ2-5, is DAMVIQNPRYQVTQFGKPVTLSCSQTLNHNVMYWYQQKSSQAPKLLFHYYDKDFNNEADTPDNFQSRRPNTSFCFLDIRSPGLGDTAMYLCATSRDLTEETQYFGPGTRLLVL.

The J gene is TRBJ2-1, the V gene TRBV30; D is ambiguous. This CDR3 has 11 amino acids. The ends were cut back, 5 bases at V and 3 bases at J, with 5 bases in the middle. CDR1 and CDR2 (germline): GTSNPN, SVGIG (reference sequence). The CDR3 sequence is CAWDLYNEQFF. CDR3 coding DNA: TGTGCCTGGGACCTCTACAATGAGCAGTTCTTC.

The chain is built from TRBV15 and TRBJ1-4, with unresolved D. Per the germline V gene, CDR1 is LNHNV and CDR2 is YYDKDF (reference sequence). This CDR3 has 14 residues. Between the trimmed V and J ends, which lost 4 bases and 6 bases, there was a span of 12 bases. The CDR3 here is CATSTGNEDEKLFF. As DNA, the CDR3 is TGTGCCACCAGCACCGGGAACGAAGATGAAAAACTGTTTTTT.

In its sample, this clone was seen once. J is TRBJ1-1 and V is TRBV7-9; D perhaps matches TRBD1 (6 bases). Germline CDR1 reads SEHNR; CDR2 reads FQNEAQ (reference sequence). V lost 4 bases and J lost 5, with 11 bases in between. The CDR3 is 13 amino acids. Written as DNA, the CDR3 is TGTGCCAGCAGCTCGAAACAGGGTACTGAAGCTTTCTTT. Translated: CASSSKQGTEAFF.

This sequence joins TRBV11-3 and TRBJ2-3; 8 nucleotides match TRBD2. The CDR3 sequence is 14 residues long. CDR1 SGHNT and CDR2 YENEEA come from the germline V gene. V lost 1 base, J lost 4 bases, and 1 base stayed unmatched. The CDR3 nucleotides read TGTGCCAGCAGCTTAGGCGGGGGGCCAGATACGCAGTATTTT. As protein: CASSLGGGPDTQYF.

CDR3 bases: TGTGCCAGCAGCCAAACGAGGGTGGCAGGGCGGACTGAAGCTTTCTTT. This gives the protein CASSQTRVAGRTEAFF. This chain connects TRBV25-1 to TRBJ1-1, with a tentative D call TRBD1 (5 bases). Trimming removed 6 bases at V and 5 bases at J, with 22 bases between. The CDR3 has 16 residues. Germline V gene data show CDR1 as MGHDK and CDR2 as SYGVNS.

This chain connects TRBV29-1 to TRBJ1-2; D is possibly TRBD1 (5 bases). The CDR3 totals 15 residues. Germline V gene lookup returns CDR1 SQVTM and CDR2 ANQGSEA. V was pared by 3 bases and J by 2 bases, with 16 bases between. The CDR3 sequence: CSVEVGGLVNYGYTF. CDR3 coding DNA: TGCAGCGTTGAGGTGGGGGGACTAGTGAACTATGGCTACACCTTC.

The rearrangement joins TRBV10-3 to TRBJ2-2; 7 positions match TRBD2. The CDR3 spans 17 residues. With 1 base clipped from V and 4 bases from J, the junction kept 9 bases outside the gene matches. The germline V gene encodes CDR1 ENHRY and CDR2 SYGVKD. The CDR3 DNA reads as TGTGCCATCAGTGAGTTAGGGAGCGGGATTACCACCGGGGAGCTGTTTTTT. This encodes CAISELGSGITTGELFF.

The chain combines TRBV5-1 with TRBJ2-2, with 14 bases that match TRBD2. Germline CDR1 reads SGHRS; CDR2 reads YFSETQ. This CDR3 has 16 residues. Trimming removed 3 bases from V and 9 bases from J; junction bases left unmatched: 7. This CDR3 is CASSSNGLAGGRELFF. For the CDR3, the DNA is TGCGCCAGCAGCTCCAACGGACTAGCGGGAGGAAGGGAGCTGTTTTTT.

V and J are TRBV2 and TRBJ1-6; D may be TRBD1 (6 bases). V lost 9 bases to trimming and J lost 8 bases, with 17 bases between them. CDR3 length: 14 residues. Germline V gene data show CDR1 as SNHLY and CDR2 as FYNNEI. The CDR3 region has the DNA TGTGCCAGTCTGGGGCAGGGGAGGGATTCACCCCTCCACTTT. It encodes CASLGQGRDSPLHF.

In its sample, this clone was seen once. V is TRBV2 and J is TRBJ2-7, with 10 bases aligning to TRBD2. Germline CDR1 SNHLY, CDR2 FYNNEI. Unmatched junction bases numbered 15, after V lost 4 bases and J lost 3 bases. The CDR3 is 18 amino acids. Here the CDR3 reads CASSVWASGGVLVYEQYF. The CDR3 coding sequence is TGTGCCAGCAGTGTTTGGGCTAGCGGGGGAGTCTTGGTCTACGAGCAGTACTTC.

On this clone: An end of the junction differs from the germline gene, which may be a read error. The genes are TRBV7-7 and TRBJ1-1; D is ambiguous. This CDR3 spans 15 amino acids. Germline V CDR1 and CDR2: SSHAT, FNYEAQ (reference sequence). The CDR3 nucleotides read TGTGCTAGCAGCTTAGTTATTGGGGAGAACACTGAAGCTTTCTTT. It is translated as CASSLVIGENTEAFF.

V and J are TRBV30 and TRBJ1-2; 7 bases map to TRBD1. The V gene's germline CDR1 is GTSNPN and CDR2 SVGIG (reference sequence). The CDR3 is made up of 13 amino acids. V lost 7 bases and J lost 0; bases outside the gene matches: 5. DNA of the CDR3: TGTGCCTCAAGACAGGGTACTAACTATGGCTACACCTTC. As protein: CASRQGTNYGYTF.

This clone turned up a few times. The chain employs TRBV7-6 and TRBJ1-4; no firm D call. This CDR3 comprises 17 residues. Germline V gives CDR1 SGHVS, CDR2 FNYEAQ. Trimming removed 2 bases from V and 0 bases from J, with 13 bases in between. The CDR3 DNA is TGTGCCAGCAGCTTACAGTACAGCCTTGCAACTAATGAAAAACTGTTTTTT. Amino acid sequence: CASSLQYSLATNEKLFF. The whole variable domain, remainder taken from reference TRBV7-6 and TRBJ1-4, is GAGVSQSPRYKVTKRGQDVALRCDPISGHVSLYWYRQALGQGPEFLTYFNYEAQQDKSGLPNDRFSAERPEGSISTLTIQRTEQRDSAMYRCASSLQYSLATNEKLFFGSGTQLSVL.

For the CDR3, the DNA is TGTGCCAGCAGTGGAAGGGGGGGCTATGGCTACACCTTC. Protein sequence: CASSGRGGYGYTF. This chain uses TRBV6-1 with TRBJ1-2, with a possible D match to TRBD1 (6 bases). CDR1 MNHNS and CDR2 SASEGT come from the germline V gene. The CDR3 runs 13 residues. V gave up 4 bases and J gave up 4 bases, with 10 bases separating them.